One sample yielded the 9 T cell receptor beta chains listed below, sequenced in a study of shared clonotypes between healthy human individuals. TCRdb keeps only in-frame clones here, not all; method: immunoSEQ multiplex PCR. The top ten clones hold 0.7% to 0.95% of a sample with 1 million to 1.2 million clones, approximately 77% of them seen once. What was sequenced was memory CD4+ T cells from PBMCs. The subset: CD45RA-negative fraction. These receptors were taken from a man between 18 and 35 years old in good health. Some clones in this sample may be carry-over from other donors' samples.

This sequence joins TRBV29-1 and TRBJ2-1; D is unclear. The V gene lost 0 bases and the J gene lost 4 bases, with 10 bases spanning the gap. The CDR3 extends over 14 amino acids. CDR1 is SQVTM and CDR2 is ANQGSEA in the germline V gene. The CDR3 here is CSVEDIGKYNEQFF. In DNA form, the CDR3 reads TGCAGCGTTGAAGATATTGGAAAATACAATGAGCAGTTCTTC.

This chain links TRBV19 with TRBJ2-7, with 12 bases lining up with TRBD2. Germline loops: CDR1 LNHDA, CDR2 SQIVND (reference sequence). J was trimmed by 6 bases and V by 5 bases; bases with no gene match: 5. The CDR3 contains 14 residues. The CDR3 loop reads CASSPGLAGSEQYF. In nucleotides, the CDR3 is TGTGCCAGTAGTCCCGGACTAGCGGGAAGCGAGCAGTACTTC.

CDR3 DNA: TGTGCCAGCAGCTTGTTCCCCGGGAGTGGCACAGATACGCAGTATTTT. This translates into CASSLFPGSGTDTQYF. The rearrangement joins TRBV5-4 to TRBJ2-3; D might be TRBD2 (6 bases). Germline assignment: CDR1 SGHNT and CDR2 YYREEE (reference sequence). The CDR3 consists of 16 residues. V gave up 1 base and J gave up 1 base, with 13 bases separating them.

The V call is TRBV19, the J call TRBJ2-1, with 9 nucleotides matching TRBD2. The CDR3 runs to 15 residues. Trimming removed 2 bases from V and 6 bases from J; junction bases left unmatched: 5. The germline CDR1 and CDR2 sequences are LNHDA and SQIVND (reference sequence). The CDR3 DNA sequence: TGTGCCAGTAGTATACGTAGCGGGAGCGCCAATGAGCAGTTCTTC. This codes for CASSIRSGSANEQFF.

The rearrangement uses TRBV6-6 and TRBJ2-3, with unresolved D. The CDR3 covers 11 residues. With 8 bases removed from V and 4 bases from J, the gap between germline ends came to 7 bases. Looked up from germline, CDR1 is MNHNY and CDR2 is SVGAGI (reference sequence). This chain's CDR3 is CASSRADTQYF. The CDR3 nucleotides read TGTGCCAGCTCCCGGGCAGATACGCAGTATTTT.

The V call is TRBV6-5, the J call TRBJ1-1; D uncertain. Germline V lookup: CDR1 MNHEY, CDR2 SVGAGI. The CDR3 contains 12 residues. Trimming pared 2 bases from V and 8 bases from J, leaving 9 bases between. CDR3 sequence reads: CASSYPGREAFF. CDR3 in DNA: TGTGCCAGCAGTTACCCCGGGCGGGAAGCTTTCTTT.

J is TRBJ1-4 and V is TRBV27; the D gene is possibly TRBD1 (5 bases). From germline, CDR1 is MNHEY and CDR2 SMNVEV (reference sequence). This CDR3 has 14 amino acids. Trimming took 3 bases from V and 6 from J, leaving 11 bases between them. DNA for the CDR3: TGTGCCAGCAGTTTGGGGCAGCGGCATGAAAAACTGTTTTTT. Protein sequence: CASSLGQRHEKLFF.

This chain uses TRBV6-5 with TRBJ2-7, with TRBD1 matching 8 bases. The germline V gene encodes CDR1 MNHEY and CDR2 SVGAGI. CDR3 length: 11 amino acids. V trimming: 6 bases; J trimming: 7 bases; junction bases outside the gene matches: 2. The CDR3 region is CASRTGEEQYF. Here the CDR3 DNA reads TGTGCCAGCAGGACAGGGGAGGAGCAGTACTTC.

This chain uses TRBV29-1 with TRBJ2-3; 9 bases line up with TRBD1. CDR3 size: 13 residues. Germline loops: CDR1 SQVTM, CDR2 ANQGSEA. V lost 6 bases, J lost 6 bases, and 7 bases stayed unmatched. CDR3 in amino acids: CSVDTDRGDTQYF. Written as DNA, the CDR3 is TGCAGCGTAGACACCGACAGGGGGGATACGCAGTATTTT.